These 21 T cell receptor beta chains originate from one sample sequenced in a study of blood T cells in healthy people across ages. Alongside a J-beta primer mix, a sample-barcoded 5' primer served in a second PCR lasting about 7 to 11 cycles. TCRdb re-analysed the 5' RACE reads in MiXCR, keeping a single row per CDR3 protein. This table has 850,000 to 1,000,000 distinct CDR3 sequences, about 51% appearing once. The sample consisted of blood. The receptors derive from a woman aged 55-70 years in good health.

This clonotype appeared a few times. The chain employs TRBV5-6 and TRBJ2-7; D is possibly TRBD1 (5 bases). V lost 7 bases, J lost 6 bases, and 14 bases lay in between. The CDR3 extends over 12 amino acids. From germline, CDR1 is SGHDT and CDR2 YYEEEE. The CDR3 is CASAGDRGEQYF. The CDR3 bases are TGTGCCAGCGCCGGAGATAGGGGCGAGCAGTACTTC.

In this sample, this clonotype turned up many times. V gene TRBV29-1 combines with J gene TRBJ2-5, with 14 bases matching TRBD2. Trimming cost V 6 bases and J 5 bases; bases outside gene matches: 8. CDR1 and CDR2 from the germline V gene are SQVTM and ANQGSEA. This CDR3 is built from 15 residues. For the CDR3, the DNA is TGCAGCGTGGTGGGACTAGCGGGAGTATCGGAGACCCAGTACTTC. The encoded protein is CSVVGLAGVSETQYF.

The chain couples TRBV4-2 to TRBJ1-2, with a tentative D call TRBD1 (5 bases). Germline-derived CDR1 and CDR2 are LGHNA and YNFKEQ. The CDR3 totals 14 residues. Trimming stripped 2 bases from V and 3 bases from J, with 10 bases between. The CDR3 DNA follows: TGTGCCAGCAGCCAAACGGAGGGACACTATGGCTACACCTTC. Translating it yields CASSQTEGHYGYTF.

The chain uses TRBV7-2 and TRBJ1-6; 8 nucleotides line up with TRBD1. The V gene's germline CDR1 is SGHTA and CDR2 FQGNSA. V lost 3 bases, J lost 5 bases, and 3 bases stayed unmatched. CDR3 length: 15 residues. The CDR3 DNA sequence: TGTGCCAGCAGCTTGATGACAGGGGATAATTCACCCCTCCACTTT. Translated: CASSLMTGDNSPLHF.

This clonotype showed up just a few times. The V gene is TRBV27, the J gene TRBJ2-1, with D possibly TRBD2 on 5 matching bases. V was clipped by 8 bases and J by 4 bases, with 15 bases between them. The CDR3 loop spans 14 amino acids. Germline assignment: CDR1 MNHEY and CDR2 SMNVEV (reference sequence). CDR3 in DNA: TGTGCCAGCGCCGAAACTAGTCATTACAATGAGCAGTTCTTC. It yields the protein CASAETSHYNEQFF.

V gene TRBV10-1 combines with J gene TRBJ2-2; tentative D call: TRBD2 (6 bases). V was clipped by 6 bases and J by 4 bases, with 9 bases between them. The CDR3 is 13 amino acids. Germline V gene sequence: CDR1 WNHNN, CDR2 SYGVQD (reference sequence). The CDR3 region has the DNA TGCGCCAGCAGGCAGGGAGGCACCGGGGAGCTGTTTTTT. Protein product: CASRQGGTGELFF.

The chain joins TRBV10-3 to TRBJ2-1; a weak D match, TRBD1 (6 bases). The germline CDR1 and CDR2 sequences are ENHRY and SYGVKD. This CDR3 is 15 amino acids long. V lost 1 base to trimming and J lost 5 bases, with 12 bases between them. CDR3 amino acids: CAISELGHLNNEQFF. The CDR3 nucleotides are TGTGCCATCAGTGAGTTGGGACACCTAAACAATGAGCAGTTCTTC.

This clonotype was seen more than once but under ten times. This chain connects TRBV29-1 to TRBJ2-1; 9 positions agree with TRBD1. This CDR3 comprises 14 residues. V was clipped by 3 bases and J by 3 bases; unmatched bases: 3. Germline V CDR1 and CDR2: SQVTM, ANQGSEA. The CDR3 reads CSVEGDRVYNEQFF. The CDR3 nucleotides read TGCAGCGTTGAGGGGGACAGGGTCTACAATGAGCAGTTCTTC.

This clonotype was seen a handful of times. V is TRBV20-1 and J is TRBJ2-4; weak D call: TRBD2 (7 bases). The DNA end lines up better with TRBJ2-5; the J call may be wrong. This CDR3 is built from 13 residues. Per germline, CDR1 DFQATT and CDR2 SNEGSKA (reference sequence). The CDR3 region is CSANRGAQETQYF. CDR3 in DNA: TGCAGTGCTAACCGGGGGGCCCAAGAGACCCAGTACTTC.

The CDR3 is CATSRRRLAGYNEQYF. The CDR3, as DNA: TGTGCCACCAGCAGGAGGAGGCTAGCGGGATACAATGAGCAGTACTTC. This chain uses TRBV15 with TRBJ2-1; 9 bases are a match to TRBD2. TRBJ2-7 matches the DNA end more closely, so the J call is doubtful. This CDR3 region has 16 residues. Germline V gives CDR1 LNHNV, CDR2 YYDKDF (reference sequence).

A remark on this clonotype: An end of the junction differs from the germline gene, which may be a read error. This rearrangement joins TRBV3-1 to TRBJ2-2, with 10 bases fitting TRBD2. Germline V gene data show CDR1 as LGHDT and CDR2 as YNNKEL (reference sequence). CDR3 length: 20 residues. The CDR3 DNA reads TGTGCCAGCAGCCAAGCCCTAGCGGGAGATTTCAGGGCGAACGCCGGGGAGCTGTTTTTT. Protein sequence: CASSQALAGDFRANAGELFF.

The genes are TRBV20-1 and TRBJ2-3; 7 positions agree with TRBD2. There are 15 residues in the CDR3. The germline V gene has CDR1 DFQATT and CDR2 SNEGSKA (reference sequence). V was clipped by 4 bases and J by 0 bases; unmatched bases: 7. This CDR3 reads CSATKAGFSTDTQYF. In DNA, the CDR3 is TGCAGTGCTACCAAAGCGGGATTTAGCACAGATACGCAGTATTTT.

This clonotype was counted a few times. CDR3 nucleotide sequence: TGTGCCACGTGCACTCAGGGTACCGGGGCCAACGTCCTGACTTTC. It codes for CATCTQGTGANVLTF. The rearrangement links TRBV6-1 to TRBJ2-6, with D maybe TRBD1 (5 bases). The CDR3 length is 15 residues. Germline V gene lookup returns CDR1 MNHNS and CDR2 SASEGT. Trimming stripped 10 bases from V and 4 bases from J, with 17 bases between.

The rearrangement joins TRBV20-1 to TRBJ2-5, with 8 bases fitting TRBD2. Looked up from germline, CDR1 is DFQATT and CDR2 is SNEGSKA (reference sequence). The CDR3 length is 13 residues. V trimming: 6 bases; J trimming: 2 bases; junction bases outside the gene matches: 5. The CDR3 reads CSAFTSGQETQYF. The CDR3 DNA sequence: TGCAGTGCCTTTACTAGCGGACAAGAGACCCAGTACTTC.

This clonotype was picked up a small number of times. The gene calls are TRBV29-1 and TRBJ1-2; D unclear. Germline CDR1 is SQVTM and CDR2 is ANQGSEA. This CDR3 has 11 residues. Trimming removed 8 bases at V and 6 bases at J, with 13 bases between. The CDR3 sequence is CSHAGGNGYTF. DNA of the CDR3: TGCAGCCACGCGGGCGGAAATGGCTACACCTTC.

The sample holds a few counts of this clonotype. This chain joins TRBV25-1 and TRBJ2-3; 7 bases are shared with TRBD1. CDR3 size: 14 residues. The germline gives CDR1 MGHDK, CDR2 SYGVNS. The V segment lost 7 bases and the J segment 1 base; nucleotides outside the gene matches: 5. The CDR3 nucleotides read TGTGCCAGCAACGACAGGGTTGGCACAGATACGCAGTATTTT. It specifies CASNDRVGTDTQYF.

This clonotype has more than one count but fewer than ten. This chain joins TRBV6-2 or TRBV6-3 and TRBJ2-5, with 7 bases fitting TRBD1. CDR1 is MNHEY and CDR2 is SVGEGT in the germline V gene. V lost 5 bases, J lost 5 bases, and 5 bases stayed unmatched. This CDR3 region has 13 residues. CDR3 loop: CASSQQGTETQYF. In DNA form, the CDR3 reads TGTGCCAGCAGTCAACAGGGGACGGAGACCCAGTACTTC.

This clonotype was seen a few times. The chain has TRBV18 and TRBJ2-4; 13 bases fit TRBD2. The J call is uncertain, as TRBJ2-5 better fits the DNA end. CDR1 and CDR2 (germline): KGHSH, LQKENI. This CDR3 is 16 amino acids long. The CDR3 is CASSLGLAGAGETQYF. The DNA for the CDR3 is TGTGCCAGCTCACTAGGACTAGCGGGAGCTGGGGAGACCCAGTACTTC.

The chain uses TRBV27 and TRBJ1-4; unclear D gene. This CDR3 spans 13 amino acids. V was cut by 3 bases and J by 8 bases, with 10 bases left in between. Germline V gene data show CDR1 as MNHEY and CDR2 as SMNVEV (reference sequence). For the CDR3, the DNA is TGTGCCAGCAGTTTGAGGTCATCGGAAAAACTGTTTTTT. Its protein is CASSLRSSEKLFF.

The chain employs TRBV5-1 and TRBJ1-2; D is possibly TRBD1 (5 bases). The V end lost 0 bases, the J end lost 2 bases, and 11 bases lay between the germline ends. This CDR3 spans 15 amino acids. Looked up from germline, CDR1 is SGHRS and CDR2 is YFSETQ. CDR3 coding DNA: TGCGCCAGCAGCTTGGAGCGGACACCAAACTATGGCTACACCTTC. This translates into CASSLERTPNYGYTF.

The CDR3 DNA reads as TGCAGCGTTGAGGGGGGAGAGAAGACCTACAATGAGCAGTTCTTC. Translated, it gives CSVEGGEKTYNEQFF. The chain is built from TRBV29-1 and TRBJ2-1; D is possibly TRBD2 (6 bases). Trimming stripped 3 bases from V and 2 bases from J, with 14 bases between. The CDR3 has 15 amino acids. Looked up from germline, CDR1 is SQVTM and CDR2 is ANQGSEA.